This is a list of T cell receptor beta chains from one sample in a study of blood T cell repertoires in COVID-19. Sequencing used immunoSEQ multiplex PCR; TCRdb keeps in-frame clones, though not all of them. The sample yields around 56,000 clones, roughly 80% seen once. What was sequenced was peripheral blood. The receptors here all came from a woman in her 70s with acute or convalescent COVID-19. Both conserved end residues are part of each CDR3. Clone size is given for some rows only: seen once, a few or many times, or a class if the clone is expanded.

j_gene | v_gene | abundance | CDR3aa
TRBJ2-1 | TRBV7-2 | once | CASSYRSGARGEQFF
TRBJ1-2 | TRBV29-1 | NA | CSATGTVLSGYTF
TRBJ1-6 | TRBV19 | NA | CASSPGQVYNSPLHF
TRBJ2-7 | TRBV16 | NA | CASSKGLWGGYEQYF
TRBJ2-3 | TRBV29-1 | NA | CSATRDSKSTDTQYF
TRBJ1-2 | TRBV29-1 | NA | CSVVGSFDGYTF
TRBJ1-2 | TRBV7-3 | few | CASSPDRTNYGYTF
TRBJ2-7 | TRBV5-1 | NA | CASSRIQTGLEQYF
TRBJ2-2 | TRBV9 | NA | CASSPTGGSGELFF
TRBJ2-7 | TRBV5-4 | many | CASSSRGQGYEQYF
TRBJ1-2 | TRBV12-3/TRBV12-4 | NA | CASSFRGIGGYTF
TRBJ1-1 | TRBV7-2 | NA | CASSPHLNTEAFF
TRBJ2-5 | TRBV6-1 | NA | CASSGFQRTGKETQYF
TRBJ1-1 | TRBV19 | NA | CASSINRGNTEAFF
TRBJ2-7 | TRBV11-2 | NA | CASSLGAVIHEQYF
TRBJ2-5 | TRBV19 | NA | CASSQPGGPKTQYF
TRBJ2-7 | TRBV19 | NA | CASSYRGLGTYEQYF
TRBJ2-6 | TRBV18 | once | CASSQIGTVVSGANVLTF
TRBJ1-5 | TRBV6-1 | once | CASSDLRQARKEFLAGHF
TRBJ1-3 | TRBV5-1 | NA | CASSAGTGDTIYF
TRBJ2-3 | TRBV7-6 | NA | CASSSNALAGTADTQYF
TRBJ2-5 | TRBV12-5 | once | CASGPGQGAYQETQYF
TRBJ2-7 | TRBV5-5 | NA | CASKPGTGTAPDEQYF
TRBJ1-1 | TRBV7-3 | NA | CASSLNRGGSAEAFF
TRBJ1-2 | TRBV3-1/TRBV3-2 | NA | CASSPGGNYGYTF
TRBJ2-3 | TRBV7-6 | few | CASSSRDRGRDTQYF
TRBJ1-2 | TRBV4-1 | NA | CASSQATFWTGGYTF
TRBJ1-6 | TRBV6-1 | NA | CASSEAGDSPLHF
TRBJ2-4 | TRBV27 | NA | CASSPKGTAIAKNIQYF
TRBJ1-2 | TRBV10-2 | NA | CASSDRGYYGYTF
TRBJ2-1 | TRBV2 | NA | CASSDREVSYNEQFF
TRBJ1-1 | TRBV5-1 | NA | CASSLQQGTSEAFF
TRBJ1-1 | TRBV15 | NA | CATSRDRNAEAFF
TRBJ1-1 | TRBV2 | NA | CASSDRLENTEAFF
TRBJ2-1 | TRBV6-6 | NA | CASSYFFFDEQFF
TRBJ2-6 | TRBV4-1 | NA | CASSQNGASGANVLTF
TRBJ1-1 | TRBV11-2 | NA | CASGVGIQNTEAFF
TRBJ2-3 | TRBV7-9 | NA | CASQSTDTQYF
TRBJ1-4 | TRBV5-1 | NA | CASSLDSNEKLFF
TRBJ1-1 | TRBV18 | NA | CASSPTGQGAAAFF
TRBJ1-1 | TRBV12-5 | NA | CASGLERGEAFF
TRBJ2-3 | TRBV25-1 | NA | CASSELTVNRNTQYF
TRBJ2-5 | TRBV6-5 | NA | CASSTPRTRKETQYF
TRBJ1-3 | TRBV2 | NA | CASSQDNSGNTIYF
TRBJ2-1 | TRBV12-5 | NA | CASGSRAGAGGRSYNEQFF
TRBJ2-5 | TRBV10-1 | once | CASSESTGFAEETQYF
TRBJ1-2 | TRBV27 | NA | CASSLSGGGGVSGGYTF
TRBJ2-3 | TRBV7-2 | NA | CASSRMGVINTDTQYF
TRBJ1-1 | TRBV6-5 | few | CATREGMNTEAFF
TRBJ2-7 | TRBV5-4 | NA | CASSFGGPYEQYF
TRBJ2-3 | TRBV14 | NA | CASSQGQGDTQYF